This TCR beta chain was sequenced during a study of cytomegalovirus exposure and HLA in healthy donors. The germline CDR1 and CDR2 sequences are SGHNT and YYREEE (reference sequence). Trimming cost V 2 bases and J 5 bases; bases outside gene matches: 0. This CDR3 spans 13 amino acids. A multiplex PCR was run with 60 Vbeta primers and 13 Jbeta primers. The protocol was immunoSEQ multiplex PCR, while the TCRdb copy is restricted to in-frame clones and leaves out a portion. Of 200,000 or so clones in the sample, 70% were seen once. As for this clone: This sample also contains other DNA sequences that code for the same CDR3.

Sequencing used PBMCs. The gene calls are TRBV5-4 and TRBJ1-4, with 7 bases fitting TRBD1. The origin of this receptor is a man aged 35 to 55 in good health and CMV-seropositive. The CDR3 protein is CASSLQGNEKLFF. CDR3 sequence (DNA): TGTGCCAGCAGCTTACAGGGGAATGAAAAACTGTTTTTT.